A single sample gave rise to the 5 T cell receptor beta chains below, sequenced in a study of cytomegalovirus exposure and HLA in healthy donors. The PCR made use of 60 Vbeta and 13 Jbeta primers. This table comes from immunoSEQ multiplex PCR, and its TCRdb copy is limited to in-frame clones, with some not included. The listing contains more than 100,000 clones. Material for sequencing was PBMCs. These receptors were taken from a middle-aged woman in good health and CMV-seronegative.

The chain combines TRBV7-3 with TRBJ1-1, with 10 bases that match TRBD1. V shed 4 bases and J 4 bases; nucleotides not matched to a gene: 9. In germline, CDR1 is SGHTA, CDR2 FQGTGA. The CDR3 is 16 amino acids. CDR3 protein: CASSSGQGMDSTEAFF. The CDR3 DNA is TGTGCCAGCAGCTCGGGACAGGGGATGGACAGCACTGAAGCTTTCTTT.

This rearrangement joins TRBV15 to TRBJ2-5; unclear D gene. Trimming left V 0 bases short and J 2 bases short, with 7 bases between. Germline CDR1 LNHNV, CDR2 YYDKDF (reference sequence). The CDR3 sequence is 14 residues long. CDR3 nucleotide sequence: TGTGCCACCAGCAGAGATTACGGGCAAGAGACCCAGTACTTC. Amino acid sequence: CATSRDYGQETQYF.

The J gene is TRBJ1-1, the V gene TRBV6-5; D unresolved. The CDR3 consists of 15 residues. Trimming removed 0 bases from V and 2 bases from J, with 10 bases in between. Germline lookup yields CDR1 MNHEY and CDR2 SVGAGI. CDR3 sequence reads: CASSYSVLRNTEAFF. In DNA form, the CDR3 reads TGTGCCAGCAGTTACTCGGTCCTACGAAACACTGAAGCTTTCTTT.

The chain couples TRBV21-1 to TRBJ2-1; the table's TRBD1 call for D was not verified on the DNA. TRBV21-1 is shown as a pseudogene. This CDR3 region has 16 residues. CDR3 nucleotide sequence: TGTGCCATCTACAGGGGGCATAACCTCTCCTACAATGAGCAGTTCTTC. As protein: CAIYRGHNLSYNEQFF.

The chain links TRBV29-1 to TRBJ2-2; 10 positions agree with TRBD1. The CDR3 contains 14 residues. CDR1 SQVTM and CDR2 ANQGSEA come from the germline V gene. The V and J ends lost 6 bases and 3 bases, in that order; junction bases with no gene match: 4. Written as DNA, the CDR3 is TGCAGCGTCGGACAGGGGGGTTACACCGGGGAGCTGTTTTTT. It specifies CSVGQGGYTGELFF.